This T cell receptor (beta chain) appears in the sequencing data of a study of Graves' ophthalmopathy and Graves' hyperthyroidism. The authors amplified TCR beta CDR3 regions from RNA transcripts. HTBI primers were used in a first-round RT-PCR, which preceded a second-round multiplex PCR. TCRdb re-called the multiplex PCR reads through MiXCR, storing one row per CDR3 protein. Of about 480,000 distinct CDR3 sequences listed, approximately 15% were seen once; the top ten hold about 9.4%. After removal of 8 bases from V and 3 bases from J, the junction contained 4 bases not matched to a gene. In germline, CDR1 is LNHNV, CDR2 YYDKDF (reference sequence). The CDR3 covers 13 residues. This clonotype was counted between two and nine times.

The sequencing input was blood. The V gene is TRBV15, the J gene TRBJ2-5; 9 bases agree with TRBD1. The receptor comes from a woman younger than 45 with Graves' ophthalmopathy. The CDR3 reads CATHRTGEETQYF. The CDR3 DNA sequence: TGTGCCACCCATAGGACAGGGGAAGAGACCCAGTACTTC.